This is a list of T cell receptor beta chains from one sample in a study of Ad26.COV2.S vaccination and SARS-CoV-2 variants. Clones were sequenced by immunoSEQ multiplex PCR, and TCRdb holds only the in-frame ones, with some missing. The repertoire has around 420,000 clones, approximately 90% of them found once; the top ten carry 3.5% to 4%. The sample was peripheral blood, taken in a trial of Ad26.COV2.S vaccine versus placebo. The origin of the receptors is a person aged 18-60 years who received the Ad26.COV2.S COVID-19 vaccine or a placebo. Both conserved end residues are part of each CDR3. Rows may omit the clone size; those that give it use once, few, many or a size class.

TRBJ1-6 | TRBV11-2 | - | CASSLFSSQGESPLHF
TRBJ2-7 | TRBV28 | - | CASQNLRYEQYF
TRBJ1-5 | TRBV11-1 | - | CASSLQGRSNQPQHF
TRBJ1-6 | TRBV4-1 | few | CASSQGQGLGSYNSPLHF
TRBJ2-1 | TRBV19 | once | CASSIGHADNEQFF
TRBJ1-4 | TRBV6-1 | - | CASSEYGWATNEKLFF
TRBJ1-1 | TRBV9 | - | CASSVSVNTEAFF
TRBJ1-6 | TRBV28 | - | CASSFPLGTGSSPLHF
TRBJ1-5 | TRBV4-1 | - | CASSQALDRGQPQHF
TRBJ2-7 | TRBV13 | - | CASSLERGWNEQYF
TRBJ1-1 | TRBV19 | - | CASRRQVNTEAFF
TRBJ2-2 | TRBV5-1 | - | CASTRVAGGELFF
TRBJ2-4 | TRBV2 | - | CASSVTSGGLLAKNIQYF
TRBJ1-2 | TRBV6-5 | - | CASSYYGQNRNYGYTF
TRBJ2-3 | TRBV4-3 | - | CASSRIVPGQGQTDTQYF
TRBJ2-5 | TRBV7-2 | - | CASSFQWGPQETQYF
TRBJ2-7 | TRBV11-2 | once | CASSSPASSYEQYF
TRBJ2-1 | TRBV2 | few | CASSLQGHEQFF
TRBJ1-5 | TRBV19 | - | CARNGTGVNQPQHF
TRBJ2-2 | TRBV2 | - | CARDRDLNTGELFF
TRBJ2-3 | TRBV25-1 | few | CASSSSDTQYF
TRBJ2-6 | TRBV5-6 | - | CASSPLAGTISGANVLTF
TRBJ2-7 | TRBV4-3 | once | CASSRSVQGSYEQYF
TRBJ1-1 | TRBV5-1 | few | CASSLTGGESTEAFF
TRBJ2-5 | TRBV3-1/TRBV3-2 | once | CASSHGLGGAETQYF
TRBJ1-1 | TRBV7-9 | few | CASSPDREGAFF
TRBJ1-6 | TRBV4-3 | - | CASSQAIRTNSPLHF
TRBJ2-7 | TRBV28 | - | CASSLSGGLRYEQYF
TRBJ2-5 | TRBV5-5 | once | CASSSWGEGTQYF
TRBJ2-2 | TRBV28 | - | CASSSIRQGGELFF
TRBJ1-2 | TRBV4-2 | - | CASSQAAASNYGYTF
TRBJ2-1 | TRBV6-4 | - | CASSVGTSGVNEQFF
TRBJ1-2 | TRBV30 | many | CACQRQGKNYGYTF
TRBJ1-5 | TRBV21-1 | - | CASSKAGLWEIQPQHF
TRBJ2-7 | TRBV4-3 | - | CASSQESLSGEQYF
TRBJ1-3 | TRBV7-8 | once | CASSPDSNTIYF
TRBJ1-2 | TRBV6-5 | - | CASRLTEAGRYGYTF
TRBJ2-5 | TRBV7-2 | - | CASRSPGGETQYF
TRBJ1-5 | TRBV19 | - | CASSIQEDQPQHF
TRBJ2-5 | TRBV7-3 | - | CASSPDRGTTQYF
TRBJ1-1 | TRBV10-1 | once | CASSSRPGDEAFF
TRBJ1-1 | TRBV27 | - | CASRPRWGPKLTEAFF
TRBJ2-5 | TRBV5-1 | - | CASSLDGETQYF
TRBJ2-7 | TRBV2 | few | CASPRAGSYEQYF
TRBJ2-7 | TRBV6-1 | - | CASSEGRVPTYEQYF
TRBJ1-1 | TRBV11-2 | - | CASSPTLVGPNTEAFF
TRBJ2-3 | TRBV7-8 | - | CASSSALAGLSTDTQYF
TRBJ2-5 | TRBV4-2 | - | CASSPSRGVAGGVEETQYF
TRBJ2-7 | TRBV18 | - | CASSPPEHEQYF
TRBJ2-7 | TRBV2 | - | CASSAYSHEQYF
TRBJ2-2 | TRBV10-3 | - | CAIRATGGKLNTGELFF
TRBJ2-7 | TRBV28 | - | CASSPTGRSYEQYF
TRBJ2-2 | TRBV9 | - | CASTFSGGRNTGELFF
TRBJ2-7 | TRBV6-5 | - | CASSPGLTSDEQYF
TRBJ1-5 | TRBV30 | - | CAWSVTGTGNRQPQHF
TRBJ1-1 | TRBV28 | once | CASSLHDSRPTEAFF